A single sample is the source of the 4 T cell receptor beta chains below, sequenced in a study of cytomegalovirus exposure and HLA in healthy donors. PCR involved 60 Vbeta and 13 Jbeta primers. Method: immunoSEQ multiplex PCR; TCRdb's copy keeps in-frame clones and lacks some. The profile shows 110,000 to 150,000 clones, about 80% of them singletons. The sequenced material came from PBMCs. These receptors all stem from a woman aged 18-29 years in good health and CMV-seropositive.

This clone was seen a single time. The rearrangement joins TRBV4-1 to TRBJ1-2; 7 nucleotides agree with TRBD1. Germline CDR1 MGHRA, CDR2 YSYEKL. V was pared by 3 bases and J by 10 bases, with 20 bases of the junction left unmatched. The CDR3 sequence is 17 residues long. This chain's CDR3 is CASSHDRATRWLDVYTF. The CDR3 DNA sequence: TGCGCCAGCAGCCACGACAGGGCTACCCGTTGGTTGGATGTCTACACCTTC.

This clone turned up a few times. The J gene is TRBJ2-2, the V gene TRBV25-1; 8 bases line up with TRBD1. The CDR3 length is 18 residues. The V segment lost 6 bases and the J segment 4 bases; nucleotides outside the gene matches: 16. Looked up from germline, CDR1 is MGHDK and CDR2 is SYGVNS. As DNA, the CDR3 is TGTGCCAGCAGCGTAGAAAACCGGGACAGGTCGTTCACCGGGGAGCTGTTTTTT. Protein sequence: CASSVENRDRSFTGELFF.

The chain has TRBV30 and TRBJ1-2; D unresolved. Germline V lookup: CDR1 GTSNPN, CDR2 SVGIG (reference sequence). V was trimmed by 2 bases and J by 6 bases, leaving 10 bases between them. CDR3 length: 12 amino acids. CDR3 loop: CAWSLASNGYTF. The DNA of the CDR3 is TGTGCCTGGAGTCTGGCATCAAATGGCTACACCTTC.

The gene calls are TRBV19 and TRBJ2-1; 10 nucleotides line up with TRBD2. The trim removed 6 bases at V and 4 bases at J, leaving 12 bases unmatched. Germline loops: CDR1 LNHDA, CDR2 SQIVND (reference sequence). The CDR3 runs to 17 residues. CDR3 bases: TGTGCCAGTAGCCCTTTTAAACTAGCGGGGACGTACAATGAGCAGTTCTTC. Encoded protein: CASSPFKLAGTYNEQFF.